This T cell receptor beta chain was observed in a study of CD8+ T cells in alopecia areata (dated by TCRdb to 2017 to 2018). A note on the overall study: The treated patients took part in an open-label pilot trial in which moderate-to-severe alopecia areata was treated with oral tofacitinib at 5 to 10 mg twice daily. Scalp tissue and sorted CD4+ and CD8+ peripheral blood T cells from patchy and totalis/universalis alopecia areata patients and from healthy controls were covered by human TCRbeta sequencing. Tofacitinib was given for 6 to 18 months, followed by 6 months of follow-up off drug to assess delayed response and recurrence. Biopsies were taken from tofacitinib-treated patients at baseline and at 4 and 24 weeks of treatment, and a later scalp biopsy was taken in several of the tofacitinib-treated patients. Scalp clonality was compared among normal scalp (n=4), patchy alopecia areata scalp (n=8), and alopecia totalis/universalis scalp (n=8). RNA was obtained with the PAXgene miRNA kit for fixed scalp, the miRNeasy kit for PBMCs, and the RNeasy kit for mouse skin. TCRbeta CDR3 regions were amplified by immunoSEQ multiplex PCR with 35 Vbeta forward and 13 Jbeta reverse primers. The study used high-throughput TCRbeta sequencing to examine T cell clonal expansion in alopecia areata, in both the C3H/HeJ mouse model and human patients. For the treated patients, the SALT score, which quantifies what percentage of scalp surface area is affected, served as the measure of disease severity. General study outcomes and caveats: Scalp TCR repertoire analysis is complicated because resident alphabeta T cells in normal human skin are also sequenced, whereas mouse skin is dominated by gammadelta T cells. With tofacitinib, both scalp clonality and the number of expanded CD8+ clones among the top 100 scalp clones went down significantly. Many expanded lesional clones were found to persist in scalp and blood during tofacitinib treatment, and relapse after treatment cessation may be partly explained by this persistence. Shared TCR sequences between patients were less evident than in mice, which may be partly attributable to HLA diversity in the patient population. Lesional scalp, especially in alopecia totalis/universalis, showed higher clonality and more expanded CD8+ clones than normal scalp, suggesting antigenic drive. The treated cohort was small, with a single nonresponder, so links between baseline CD8+ expansion and response need larger studies.

As regards this clone: Its antigen is unknown. There are no base qualities to consult, and no much larger clone falls within one base.

The CDR3 measures 15 amino acids from cysteine to phenylalanine. Here the CDR3 DNA is all that survives: 45 bases in frame from base 1. Germline trimming amounts to 3 bases on V and 4 bases on J, with 6 as the count of junction bases outside the gene matches. CDR1 and CDR2 (SGHRS, YFSETQ) derive from the germline V gene. What this sample's treatment or condition label stands for: oral pan-JAK inhibitor, 5-10 mg twice daily. Lesional scalp punch biopsies and peripheral blood were obtained from alopecia areata patients. After PBMCs were isolated by density centrifugation and stained for CD3, CD4 and CD8, a FACSAria was used to sort CD4+ and CD8+ T cells. The receptor library was made with the immunoSEQ multiplex PCR assay. For TCR sequencing, RNA was extracted from every sample and reverse transcribed into cDNA to serve as template. First-strand cDNA was synthesized with SuperScript III using a 2:1 mix of oligo-dT and random hexamers. A synthetic immune receptor repertoire was used to assess amplification bias, and residual bias was removed computationally. Under the source paper's analysis protocol: Raw reads were preprocessed for error removal, and CDR3 was defined according to IMGT conventions as running from the conserved cysteine to phenylalanine. Clonality was calculated as 1 minus Shannon entropy normalized by log2 of the number of productive unique TCRs. Whether scalp clones were CD4 or CD8 was inferred by matching scalp TCRbeta sequences against CD4 and CD8 repertoires sorted from blood. TCRdb mirrors the immuneACCESS table, restricted to in-frame sequences. Some clones are absent from its copies; in checked studies, under half trace to an unresolved V gene, and the reason for the others is unknown. V and J calls and clone size follow that table, whereas D and trimming were derived from the DNA. The sample table shows 180,000 or so clones, and roughly half are seen once. The ten largest clones add up to about 9.5% of the sample.

This chain is built from TRBV5-1 and TRBJ2-1; the junction holds 8 bases that match TRBD2. The sequencing here drew on CD8+ T cells sorted from blood, taken around week 54, from a patient treated with tofacitinib. The clonotype comes from a human donor with alopecia areata. The CDR3 has the sequence CASSSGLGGYNEQFF. The sequenced DNA: TGCGCCAGCAGCTCGGGACTAGGGGGGTACAATGAGCAGTTCTTC.